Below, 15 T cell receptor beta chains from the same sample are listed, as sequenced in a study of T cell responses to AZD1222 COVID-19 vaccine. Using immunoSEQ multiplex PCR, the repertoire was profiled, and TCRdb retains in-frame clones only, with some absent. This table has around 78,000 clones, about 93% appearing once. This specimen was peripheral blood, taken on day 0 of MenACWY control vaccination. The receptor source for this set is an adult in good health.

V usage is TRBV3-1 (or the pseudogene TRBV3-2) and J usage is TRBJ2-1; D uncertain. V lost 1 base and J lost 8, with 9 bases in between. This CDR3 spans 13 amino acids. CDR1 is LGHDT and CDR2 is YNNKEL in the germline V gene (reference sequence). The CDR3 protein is CASSQASVYEQFF. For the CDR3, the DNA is TGTGCCAGCAGCCAAGCCTCAGTCTATGAGCAGTTCTTC.

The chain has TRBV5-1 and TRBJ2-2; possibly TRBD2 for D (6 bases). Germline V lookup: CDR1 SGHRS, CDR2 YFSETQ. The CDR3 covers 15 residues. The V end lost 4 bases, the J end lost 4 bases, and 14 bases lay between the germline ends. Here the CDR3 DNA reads TGCGCCAGCAGCCCCGGGGTAGCGGTCACCGGGGAGCTGTTTTTT. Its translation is CASSPGVAVTGELFF.

CDR3 in amino acids: CASSLRIYRGGYTF. The DNA of the CDR3 is TGTGCCAGCAGTCTTAGAATCTATAGGGGCGGCTACACCTTC. This chain connects TRBV28 to TRBJ1-2; D perhaps matches TRBD1 (5 bases). The CDR3 spans 14 residues. Trimming took 5 bases from V and 8 from J, leaving 18 bases between them. Germline CDR1 is MDHEN and CDR2 is SYDVKM.

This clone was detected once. Here the CDR3 reads CASGEPGESDTQYF. For the CDR3, the DNA is TGTGCCAGCGGGGAGCCAGGGGAATCGGATACGCAGTATTTT. The chain combines TRBV27 with TRBJ2-3; TRBD1 might be the D (6 bases). V lost 8 bases and J lost 6, with 18 bases in between. The germline V gene has CDR1 MNHEY and CDR2 SMNVEV (reference sequence). This CDR3 is 14 amino acids long.

CDR3 in DNA: TGTGCCAGCAGTTACACCGGGACTTTACCCTACGAGCAGTACTTC. It encodes CASSYTGTLPYEQYF. The chain recombines TRBV6-5 with TRBJ2-7; possibly TRBD2 for D (6 bases). Germline lookup yields CDR1 MNHEY and CDR2 SVGAGI. The CDR3 totals 15 residues. V was pared by 2 bases and J by 2 bases, with 13 bases between.

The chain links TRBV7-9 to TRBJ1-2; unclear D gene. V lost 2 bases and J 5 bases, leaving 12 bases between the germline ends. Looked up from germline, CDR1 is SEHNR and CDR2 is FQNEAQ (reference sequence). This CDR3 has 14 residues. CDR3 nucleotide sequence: TGTGCCAGCAGCTTATTTGGCAGCGGTTATGGCTACACCTTC. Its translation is CASSLFGSGYGYTF.

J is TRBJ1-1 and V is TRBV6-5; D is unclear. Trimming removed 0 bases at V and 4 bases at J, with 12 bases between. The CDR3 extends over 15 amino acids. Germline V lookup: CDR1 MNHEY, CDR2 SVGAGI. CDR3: CASSYSGGESTEAFF. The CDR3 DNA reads TGTGCCAGCAGTTACTCCGGCGGGGAGAGCACTGAAGCTTTCTTT.

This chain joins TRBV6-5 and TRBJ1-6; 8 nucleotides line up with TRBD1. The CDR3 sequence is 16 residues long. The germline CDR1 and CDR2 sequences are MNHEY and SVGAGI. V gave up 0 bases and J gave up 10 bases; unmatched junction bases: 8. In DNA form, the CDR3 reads TGTGCCAGCAGTTACTCCGGGACAGGCCCGACATCACCCCTCCACTTT. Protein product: CASSYSGTGPTSPLHF.

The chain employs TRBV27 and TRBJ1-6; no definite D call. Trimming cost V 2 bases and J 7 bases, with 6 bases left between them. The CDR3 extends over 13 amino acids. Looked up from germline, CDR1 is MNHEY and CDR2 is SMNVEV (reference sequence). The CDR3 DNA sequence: TGTGCCAGCAGTTTAGCCTTCAATTCACCCCTCCACTTT. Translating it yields CASSLAFNSPLHF.

DNA of the CDR3: TGTGCCAGCAGCTCCCCATATAGCAGCGAGCAGTACTTC. Encoded protein: CASSSPYSSEQYF. This chain uses TRBV9 with TRBJ2-7; D is ambiguous. The V end was cut by 4 bases, the J end by 6 bases, with 14 bases between. The CDR3 runs 13 residues. Germline CDR1 reads SGDLS; CDR2 reads YYNGEE.

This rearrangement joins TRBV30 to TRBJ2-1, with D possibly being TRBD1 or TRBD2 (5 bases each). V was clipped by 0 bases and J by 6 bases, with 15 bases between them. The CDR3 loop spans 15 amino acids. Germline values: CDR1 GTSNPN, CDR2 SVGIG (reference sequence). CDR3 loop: CAWSVGVKRVNEQFF. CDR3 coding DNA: TGTGCCTGGAGTGTAGGGGTTAAGAGGGTCAATGAGCAGTTCTTC.

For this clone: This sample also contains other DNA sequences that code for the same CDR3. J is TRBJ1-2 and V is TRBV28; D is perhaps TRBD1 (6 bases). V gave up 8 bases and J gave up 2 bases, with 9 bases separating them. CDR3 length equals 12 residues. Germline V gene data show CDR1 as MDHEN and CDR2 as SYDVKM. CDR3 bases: TGTGCCAGCCTCGGACAGAACTATGGCTACACCTTC. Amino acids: CASLGQNYGYTF.

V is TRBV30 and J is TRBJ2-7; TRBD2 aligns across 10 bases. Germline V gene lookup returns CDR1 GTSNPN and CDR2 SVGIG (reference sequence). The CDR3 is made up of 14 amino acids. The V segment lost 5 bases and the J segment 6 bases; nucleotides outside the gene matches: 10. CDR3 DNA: TGTGCCTGGGGGGGGACTAGCGAGTATCGCGAGCAGTACTTC. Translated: CAWGGTSEYREQYF. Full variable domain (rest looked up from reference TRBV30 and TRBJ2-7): SQTIHQWPATLVQPVGSPLSLECTVEGTSNPNLYWYRQAAGRGLQLLFYSVGIGQISSEVPQNLSASRPQDRQFILSSKKLLLSDSGFYLCAWGGTSEYREQYFGPGTRLTVT.

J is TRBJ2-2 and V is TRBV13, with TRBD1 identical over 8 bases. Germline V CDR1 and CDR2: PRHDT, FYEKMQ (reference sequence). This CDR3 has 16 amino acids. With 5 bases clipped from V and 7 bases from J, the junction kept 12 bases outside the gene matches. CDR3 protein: CASSEGAGGIVGELFF. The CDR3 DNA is TGTGCCAGCAGCGAAGGGGCAGGGGGCATCGTCGGGGAGCTGTTTTTT.

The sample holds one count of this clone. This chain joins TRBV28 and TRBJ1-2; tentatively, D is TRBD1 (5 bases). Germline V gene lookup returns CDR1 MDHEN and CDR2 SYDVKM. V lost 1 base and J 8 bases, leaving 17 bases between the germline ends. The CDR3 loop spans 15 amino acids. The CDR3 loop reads CASSLLGPVEGGYTF. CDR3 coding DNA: TGTGCCAGCAGTTTATTGGGACCTGTAGAAGGAGGCTACACCTTC.